These T cell receptor beta chains were read from a single sample in a study of PD-1 blockade in mismatch repair-deficient tumors. The repertoire was sequenced with immunoSEQ multiplex PCR; TCRdb's copy has only in-frame clones and lacks some. Seen here are about 120,000 clones, about 88% observed once, and the top ten hold 12%. The material was peripheral blood, obtained approximately 72 weeks after starting pembrolizumab. These receptors all stem from an adult with mismatch repair-deficient cancer. The CDR3 runs from the conserved cysteine through the conserved F or W. Each record gives: clone size, V gene, D gene, J gene, CDR3 DNA, CDR3 protein. A D gene is named only where the DNA matches it firmly. Clone size appears in some rows only: once, few, many, or a class for an expanded clone.

NA	TRBV7-3	NA	TRBJ2-3	TGTGCCAGCAGCAACCAGACAGGCCCGGGGCTCACAGATACGCAGTATTTT	CASSNQTGPGLTDTQYF
NA	TRBV19	NA	TRBJ2-1	TGTGCCAGTAGAACCCAACATGACAGGCTTTACAATGAGCAGTTCTTC	CASRTQHDRLYNEQFF
NA	TRBV5-5	NA	TRBJ1-1	TGTGCCAGCAGCTTGGGGATAACAGGGAACACTGAAGCTTTCTTT	CASSLGITGNTEAFF
NA	TRBV9	TRBD2	TRBJ2-5	TGTGCCAGCAGCCCTACTAGCGCAAAGGTCCAAGAGACCCAGTACTTC	CASSPTSAKVQETQYF
few	TRBV19	NA	TRBJ1-2	TGTGCCAGTAGTACTACAGGAAGAGACTATGGCTACACCTTC	CASSTTGRDYGYTF
NA	TRBV10-3	NA	TRBJ2-5	TGTGCCATCAGTGAGTCCAGGGGACAAGAGACCCAGTACTTC	CAISESRGQETQYF
NA	TRBV28	TRBD1	TRBJ1-3	TGTGCCAGCAGCCCCACACAGGGGGCTGGAAACACCATATATTTT	CASSPTQGAGNTIYF
NA	TRBV6-1	TRBD2	TRBJ2-3	TGTGCCAGCAGCGGACTAGCGGGAGATACGCAGTATTTT	CASSGLAGDTQYF
NA	TRBV7-6	NA	TRBJ2-2	TGTGCCAGCAGCGCCTACCATTCTAGCAGGGATGGTGTCACCGGGGAGCTGTTTTTT	CASSAYHSSRDGVTGELFF
NA	TRBV5-1	NA	TRBJ1-2	TGCGCCAGCAGCTTGGTTGGGAACGGCTACACCTTC	CASSLVGNGYTF
NA	TRBV19	NA	TRBJ2-1	TGTGCCAGTAGTATCTGGGACAATGAGCAGTTCTTC	CASSIWDNEQFF
NA	TRBV2	NA	TRBJ2-7	TGTGCCAGCAGTGTTGGGGGCTACGAGCAGTACTTC	CASSVGGYEQYF
NA	TRBV29-1	NA	TRBJ2-1	TGCAGCGTTGTATGGGCCAATGAGCAGTTCTTC	CSVVWANEQFF
NA	TRBV6-1	TRBD2	TRBJ2-5	TGTGCCAGCAGTGCTACCCTAGCGGGAGGACCCGAAGAGACCCAGTACTTC	CASSATLAGGPEETQYF
NA	TRBV28	NA	TRBJ2-2	TGTGCCAGCAGTTTTCGACAGGCATACTCGAACACCGGGGAGCTGTTTTTT	CASSFRQAYSNTGELFF
NA	TRBV6-5	TRBD1	TRBJ2-2	TGTGCCAGCAGTTACACCTCAGGGGGCCCCGGGGAGCTGTTTTTT	CASSYTSGGPGELFF
NA	TRBV5-1	TRBD2	TRBJ2-3	TGCGCCAGCAGCTTGGGGCTAGCGGGAGGGTTTGGAGATACGCAGTATTTT	CASSLGLAGGFGDTQYF
once	TRBV7-9	TRBD1	TRBJ2-1	TGTGCCAGCAGCTTAGTACAGGGGGCAATAAATGAGCAGTTCTTC	CASSLVQGAINEQFF
once	TRBV28	NA	TRBJ2-1	TGTGCCAGCAGAAGCTCCTACAATGAGCAGTTCTTC	CASRSSYNEQFF
NA	TRBV7-2	TRBD2	TRBJ2-7	TGTGCCAGCAGCCGGACTGGGGGAGGGCCCCACGAGCAGTACTTC	CASSRTGGGPHEQYF
NA	TRBV7-9	NA	TRBJ1-2	TGTGCCAGCAGCTTAGGGGGTGGTGTAGTGTCCTATGGCTACACCTTC	CASSLGGGVVSYGYTF
NA	TRBV7-9	NA	TRBJ2-7	TGTGCCAGCAGCTTATACCAGGGACCATACGAGCAGTACTTC	CASSLYQGPYEQYF